These 6 T cell receptor beta chains share one sample of origin, sequenced in a study of T cells expressing NK-cell markers. TCRdb reprocessed the 5' RACE reads; each CDR3 protein has one entry and no DNA is given. Recorded here are about 140,000 distinct CDR3 sequences; the top ten clones represent roughly an eighth. The sample was blood T cells: a sorted CD56 or NKG2C T cell subset, CD4+ or CD8+ T cells, or bulk PBMC T cells (not recorded which). Receptors originate from a man aged 18 to 30 in good health.

This sequence joins TRBV20-1 and TRBJ2-5; TCRdb's D call, TRBD2, is unchecked because there is no DNA. The CDR3 sequence is 15 residues long. CDR1 is DFQATT and CDR2 is SNEGSKA in the germline V gene (reference sequence). CDR3 region: CSARPLGLAEETQYF.

This chain joins TRBV7-6 and TRBJ2-3. The CDR3 length is 15 residues. The germline V gene has CDR1 SGHVS and CDR2 FNYEAQ. This CDR3 reads CASSSTRISTDTQYF.

The rearrangement joins TRBV3-1 to TRBJ2-7. Germline V gene data show CDR1 as LGHDT and CDR2 as YNNKEL (reference sequence). The CDR3 extends over 12 amino acids. CDR3 amino acids: CASSQESKEQYF.

The chain carries TRBV6-5 and TRBJ2-5; there is no DNA to check the TCRdb D call of TRBD2. Germline V gene sequence: CDR1 MNHEY, CDR2 SVGAGI. CDR3 length equals 15 residues. CDR3 sequence reads: CASSYVATFEETQYF.

This chain joins TRBV28 and TRBJ2-5; as DNA is missing, the TRBD1 call by TCRdb cannot be tested. Germline lookup yields CDR1 MDHEN and CDR2 SYDVKM. This CDR3 is built from 14 residues. The CDR3 spells CASSLRGPQETQYF.

CDR3 residues: CASSCDGRAGEQFF. V and J are TRBV9 and TRBJ2-1; no DNA is available, so the TRBD2 call from TCRdb remains unchecked. There are 14 residues in the CDR3. The germline gives CDR1 SGDLS, CDR2 YYNGEE.